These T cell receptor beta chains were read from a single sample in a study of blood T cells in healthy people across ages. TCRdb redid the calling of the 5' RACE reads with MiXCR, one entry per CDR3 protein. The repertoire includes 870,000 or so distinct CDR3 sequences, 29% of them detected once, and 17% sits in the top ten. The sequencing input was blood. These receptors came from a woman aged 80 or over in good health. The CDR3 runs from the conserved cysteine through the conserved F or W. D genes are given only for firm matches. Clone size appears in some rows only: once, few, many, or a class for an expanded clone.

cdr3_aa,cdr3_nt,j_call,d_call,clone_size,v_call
CASSPPGLGNTIYF,TGTGCCAGCTCACCACCGGGGCTCGGAAACACCATATATTTT,TRBJ1-3,-,-,TRBV18
CASSATMGNTEAFF,TGTGCCAGCAGCGCAACCATGGGGAACACTGAAGCTTTCTTT,TRBJ1-1,-,-,TRBV7-2
CASSLDAGTGSSPLHF,TGTGCCAGCAGTTTGGATGCCGGGACAGGGAGTTCACCCCTCCACTTT,TRBJ1-6,TRBD1,many,TRBV12-3/TRBV12-4
CATSVGVGHSSGQYF,TGTGCCACCTCCGTCGGGGTGGGTCATTCTAGCGGGCAGTACTTC,TRBJ2-4,TRBD2,many,TRBV15
CASKGWASGGSYNEQFF,TGTGCCAGCAAAGGGTGGGCTAGCGGGGGCTCATACAATGAGCAGTTCTTC,TRBJ2-1,TRBD2,-,TRBV6-2/TRBV6-3
CASRWSDRGETEAFF,TGTGCCAGCAGATGGTCTGACAGGGGGGAGACTGAAGCTTTCTTT,TRBJ1-1,TRBD1,many,TRBV27
CASTVPGGGFNTEAFF,TGTGCCAGCACGGTCCCGGGGGGGGGATTTAACACTGAAGCTTTCTTT,TRBJ1-1,-,-,TRBV27
CASSLRLAGNSEQFF,TGTGCCAGCAGCTTGCGGTTAGCGGGGAATAGTGAGCAGTTCTTC,TRBJ2-1,TRBD2,many,TRBV5-5
CASSLAHGPSEDEQYF,TGTGCCAGCAGCTTAGCGCACGGGCCCTCTGAGGACGAGCAGTACTTC,TRBJ2-7,-,-,TRBV7-6
CASIDTLSRGEQYF,TGTGCCAGCATTGACACGTTAAGCAGGGGCGAGCAGTACTTC,TRBJ2-7,-,many,TRBV6-2/TRBV6-3
CASSVNRGPGELFF,TGTGCCAGCAGTGTAAACAGGGGGCCCGGGGAGCTGTTTTTT,TRBJ2-2,TRBD1,few,TRBV25-1
CSVETGGAGYNEQFF,TGCAGCGTCGAAACAGGGGGCGCGGGCTACAATGAGCAGTTCTTC,TRBJ2-1,TRBD1,-,TRBV29-1
CASGIPFSYEQYF,TGTGCCAGCGGTATACCTTTCTCCTACGAGCAGTACTTC,TRBJ2-7,-,many,TRBV21-1
CASSKPTGGNQETQYF,TGCGCCAGCAGCAAACCGACAGGGGGAAATCAGGAGACCCAGTACTTC,TRBJ2-5,TRBD1,-,TRBV5-1
CASSSPGRVPGKAFF,TGTGCCAGCAGTTCGCCCGGGCGGGTCCCTGGGAAAGCTTTCTTT,TRBJ1-1,-,-,TRBV27
CASSYGGLLTGGYTF,TGTGCCAGCAGTTACGGCGGCCTGCTCACGGGGGGCTACACCTTC,TRBJ1-2,-,once,TRBV6-5
CASSFPGTGRSGGYTF,TGTGCCAGCAGTTTCCCCGGGACAGGGAGATCCGGTGGCTACACCTTC,TRBJ1-2,TRBD1,few,TRBV6-6
CAISGAGLNTEAFF,TGTGCCATCAGCGGGGCGGGGTTGAACACTGAAGCTTTCTTT,TRBJ1-1,-,many,TRBV10-3
CASSLARDRVGNEQFF,TGCGCCAGCAGCTTGGCCCGGGACAGGGTTGGCAATGAGCAGTTCTTC,TRBJ2-1,TRBD1,once,TRBV5-1
CASSPGFWSGADTQYF,TGTGCCAGCAGTCCCGGATTTTGGAGTGGGGCAGATACGCAGTATTTT,TRBJ2-3,-,many,TRBV6-5